The 8 T cell receptor beta chains below come from one sample, sequenced in a study of identical twins. From the 5' RACE reads, TCRdb called clonotypes with MiXCR, one entry per CDR3 protein. The data contain 400,000 to 550,000 distinct CDR3 sequences, approximately 24% of them singletons. Separately, the same data were catalogued under a study of T cells expressing NK-cell markers.

The specimen was CD4+ T cells sorted from blood. The receptors originated from a woman aged 18-35 years in good health.

This clonotype was counted a few times. The rearrangement links TRBV24-1 to TRBJ2-3, with D perhaps TRBD1 (7 bases). Germline lookup yields CDR1 KGHDR and CDR2 SFDVKD. The ends were cut back, 1 base at V and 4 bases at J, with 17 bases in the middle. The CDR3 has 17 residues. The CDR3 DNA reads as TGTGCCACCAGTGATTTTTACAGGGGAGGCAGTGCAGATACGCAGTATTTT. Translation gives CATSDFYRGGSADTQYF.

This clonotype came up a few times. The genes are TRBV6-6 and TRBJ1-5; D ambiguous. V was pared by 4 bases and J by 10 bases, with 11 bases between. This CDR3 spans 12 amino acids. CDR1 and CDR2 (germline): MNHNY, SVGAGI (reference sequence). The CDR3 coding sequence is TGTGCCAGCAGTTTACCCGGTCACCCCCAGCATTTT. Its translation: CASSLPGHPQHF.

This clonotype turned up a few times. The V call is TRBV4-3, the J call TRBJ1-2, with TRBD1 matching 9 bases. The CDR3 has 14 amino acids. J was trimmed by 3 bases and V by 5 bases; bases with no gene match: 4. Germline CDR1 reads LGHNA; CDR2 reads YSLEER. The CDR3 DNA follows: TGCGCCAGCAGCAGCCGGACAGGGGACTATGGCTACACCTTC. Protein product: CASSSRTGDYGYTF.

The chain has TRBV4-3 and TRBJ2-1; no clear D gene. The V gene's germline CDR1 is LGHNA and CDR2 YSLEER. The CDR3 length is 15 residues. V was clipped by 0 bases and J by 4 bases, with 10 bases between them. CDR3 region: CASSQDQARYNEQFF. CDR3 DNA: TGCGCCAGCAGCCAAGATCAAGCGCGGTACAATGAGCAGTTCTTC.

J is TRBJ2-7 and V is TRBV28; 7 nucleotides align to TRBD2. This CDR3 region has 13 residues. Unmatched junction bases numbered 2, after V lost 1 base and J lost 5 bases. Per germline, CDR1 MDHEN and CDR2 SYDVKM. Here the CDR3 reads CASSLLGGDEQYF. As DNA, the CDR3 is TGTGCCAGCAGTTTATTGGGGGGGGACGAGCAGTACTTC.

In DNA, the CDR3 is TGCGCCAGCAGCTTTGCCCCAACCGGGGAGCTGTTTTTT. Translated: CASSFAPTGELFF. J is TRBJ2-2 and V is TRBV5-1; D not resolved. The germline V gene has CDR1 SGHRS and CDR2 YFSETQ. The CDR3 is 13 amino acids. V was clipped by 2 bases and J by 5 bases, with 7 bases between them. The variable domain in full, completed from reference TRBV5-1 and TRBJ2-2, reads KAGVTQTPRYLIKTRGQQVTLSCSPISGHRSVSWYQQTPGQGLQFLFEYFSETQRNKGNFPGRFSGRQFSNSRSEMNVSTLELGDSALYLCASSFAPTGELFFGEGSRLTVL.

This clonotype was counted many times. The chain has TRBV6-2 or TRBV6-3 and TRBJ1-2; D gene ambiguous. Trimming removed 5 bases at V and 7 bases at J, with 14 bases between. Germline V gene sequence: CDR1 MNHEY, CDR2 SVGEGT. CDR3 size: 13 residues. The DNA for the CDR3 is TGTGCCAGCAGTCGGACGCAGTCCTTTGGCTACACCTTC. Residues: CASSRTQSFGYTF.

The chain recombines TRBV20-1 with TRBJ2-3; D remains ambiguous. Germline-derived CDR1 and CDR2 are DFQATT and SNEGSKA (reference sequence). This CDR3 is built from 12 residues. Trimming cost V 5 bases and J 2 bases, with 8 bases left between them. The CDR3 is CSAPRATDTQYF. Here the CDR3 DNA reads TGCAGTGCTCCCCGGGCCACAGATACGCAGTATTTT.